Below, 5 T cell receptor beta chains from the same sample are listed, as sequenced in a study of metastatic and nonmetastatic thyroid tumors. TCRdb re-processed the PCR reads through MiXCR. The sample consists of approximately 15,000 clones, about 35% of them appearing once. There were no patients who had received any treatment before thyroid surgery. The sample comprised tumor tissue. The receptors here all came from a male donor with papillary thyroid cancer or a benign thyroid nodule (not recorded which). Some clones in this sample may be carry-over from other donors' samples.

Points on this clone: This may be a read error: a much more frequent sequence differs by one nucleotide. The chain links TRBV30 to TRBJ2-2, with D possibly being TRBD1 or TRBD2 (5 bases each). Germline CDR1 reads GTSNPN; CDR2 reads SVGIG (reference sequence). V dropped 5 bases and J dropped 17 bases, with 21 bases sitting between them. The CDR3 totals 12 residues. The CDR3 region has the DNA TGTGCCTGGCAGGATAACACCGGGGCGCTATTTTTT. Encoded protein: CAWQDNTGALFF. Full variable domain (outside the CDR3, taken from reference TRBV30 and TRBJ2-2): SQTIHQWPATLVQPVGSPLSLECTVEGTSNPNLYWYRQAAGRGLQLLFYSVGIGQISSEVPQNLSASRPQDRQFILSSKKLLLSDSGFYLCAWQDNTGALFFGEGSRLTVL.

There are many counts of this clone. J is TRBJ1-2 and V is TRBV6-1, with unresolved D. V was shortened by 8 bases and J by 6 bases, with 16 bases between the two germline ends. Germline-derived CDR1 and CDR2 are MNHNS and SASEGT. This CDR3 contains 13 residues. CDR3 sequence: CASRGDIWDGYTF. CDR3 DNA: TGTGCCAGCCGGGGAGACATTTGGGATGGCTACACCTTC.

This chain connects TRBV6-1 to TRBJ2-7; TRBD2 is a possible D gene (6 bases). V was cut by 6 bases and J by 12 bases, with 24 bases left in between. In germline, CDR1 is MNHNS, CDR2 SASEGT. This CDR3 spans 14 amino acids. The CDR3 loop reads CASRTPWGVENTYF. The CDR3 DNA reads as TGTGCCAGCAGAACTCCCTGGGGGGTCGAAAACACGTACTTC.

In regard to this clone: A read error is likely, as this CDR3 ends without the conserved phenylalanine or tryptophan. The V and J genes are TRBV7-2 and TRBJ1-2; D is uncertain. V was cut by 5 bases and J by 4 bases, with 14 bases left in between. This CDR3 has 14 amino acids. Germline V lookup: CDR1 SGHTA, CDR2 FQGNSA. CDR3 DNA: TGTGCCAGCAGCGGAAGAGGTGAGGGCTATGGCTACACCTAC. This gives the protein CASSGRGEGYGYTY.

This clone turned up a few times. The chain uses TRBV6-2 or TRBV6-3 and TRBJ2-1; D uncertain. The V gene lost 2 bases and the J gene lost 0 bases, with 8 bases spanning the gap. The length of the CDR3 is 15 residues. CDR1 and CDR2 from the germline V gene are MNHEY and SVGEGT. Here the CDR3 DNA reads TGTGCCAGCAGTTACGGCAGGAGCTCCTACAATGAGCAGTTCTTC. Its translation: CASSYGRSSYNEQFF.